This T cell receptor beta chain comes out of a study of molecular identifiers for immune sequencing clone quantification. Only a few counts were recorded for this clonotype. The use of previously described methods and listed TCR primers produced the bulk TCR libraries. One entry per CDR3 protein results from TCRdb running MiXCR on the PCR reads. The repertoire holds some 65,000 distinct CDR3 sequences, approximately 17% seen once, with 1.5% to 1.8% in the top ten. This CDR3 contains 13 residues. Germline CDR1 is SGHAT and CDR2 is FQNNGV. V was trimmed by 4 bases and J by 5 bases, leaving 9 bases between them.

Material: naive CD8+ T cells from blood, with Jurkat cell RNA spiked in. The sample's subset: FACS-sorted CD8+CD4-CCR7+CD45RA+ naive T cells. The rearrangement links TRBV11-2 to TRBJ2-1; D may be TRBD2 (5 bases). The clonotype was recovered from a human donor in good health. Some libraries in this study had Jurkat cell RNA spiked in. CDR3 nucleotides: TGTGCCAGCAGCTCGACTACCCACAATGAGCAGTTCTTC. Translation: CASSSTTHNEQFF.